The 24 T cell receptor beta chains below all came from one sample that was sequenced in a study of early T cells in non-severe SARS-CoV-2 infection. TCRdb re-called the 5' RACE reads through MiXCR, storing one row per CDR3 protein. Among tens of thousands of distinct CDR3 sequences listed, about 11% were seen once. This material consisted of whole blood, taken at baseline. All receptors derive from an adult who was a healthcare worker with PCR-confirmed SARS-CoV-2 infection or an uninfected control (not recorded which).

This clonotype was observed a few times. The chain couples TRBV18 to TRBJ1-1; D gene uncertain. The CDR3 covers 14 residues. Germline assignment: CDR1 KGHSH and CDR2 LQKENI. V lost 3 bases, J lost 0 bases, and 8 bases lay in between. CDR3 region: CASSPVQLNTEAFF. The CDR3 DNA sequence: TGTGCCAGCTCACCGGTACAGTTGAACACTGAAGCTTTCTTT.

This clonotype was counted ten times or more. The V call is TRBV3-1, the J call TRBJ2-7, with D possibly being TRBD1 (5 bases). V was trimmed by 1 base and J by 2 bases, leaving 12 bases between them. This CDR3 comprises 15 residues. The germline CDR1 and CDR2 sequences are LGHDT and YNNKEL (reference sequence). The CDR3 DNA reads as TGTGCCAGCAGCCAAGGACGGGCAGGGACCTACGAGCAGTACTTC. It translates to CASSQGRAGTYEQYF.

The chain combines TRBV7-3 with TRBJ2-1; 7 positions match TRBD1. The V segment lost 5 bases and the J segment 9 bases; nucleotides outside the gene matches: 13. This CDR3 comprises 15 residues. CDR1 is SGHTA and CDR2 is FQGTGA in the germline V gene. The CDR3 region is CASSRLGQSDGEQFF. The CDR3 coding sequence is TGTGCCAGCAGCAGGTTGGGACAGTCCGACGGTGAGCAGTTCTTC.

Only a few counts were recorded for this clonotype. The V and J genes are TRBV3-1 and TRBJ1-1, with D perhaps TRBD1 (6 bases). Germline-derived CDR1 and CDR2 are LGHDT and YNNKEL (reference sequence). The CDR3 sequence is 14 residues long. V was trimmed by 8 bases and J by 4 bases, leaving 17 bases between them. The CDR3 loop reads CASHLKGVGTEAFF. The CDR3 coding sequence is TGTGCCAGCCACTTGAAGGGGGTTGGCACTGAAGCTTTCTTT.

This clonotype was observed a handful of times. The chain uses TRBV9 and TRBJ2-5; the D gene is possibly TRBD1 (6 bases). CDR3 length equals 14 residues. V lost 0 bases and J lost 5, with 11 bases in between. Germline lookup yields CDR1 SGDLS and CDR2 YYNGEE. For the CDR3, the DNA is TGTGCCAGCAGCGTAGGCACAGGGTCGGAGACCCAGTACTTC. This gives the protein CASSVGTGSETQYF.

The rearrangement joins TRBV18 to TRBJ1-3, with D hard to call. The CDR3 covers 16 residues. Trimming removed 4 bases from V and 0 bases from J, with 13 bases in between. Per the germline V gene, CDR1 is KGHSH and CDR2 is LQKENI. The CDR3 protein is CASSRPAPSSGNTIYF. CDR3 coding DNA: TGTGCCAGCTCACGACCAGCACCAAGCTCTGGAAACACCATATATTTT.

This clonotype was seen a handful of times. The V and J genes are TRBV4-1 and TRBJ2-2, with TRBD1 matching over 9 bases. The CDR3 spans 18 residues. CDR1 and CDR2 from the germline V gene are MGHRA and YSYEKL. V lost 1 base to trimming and J lost 8 bases; unmatched junction nucleotides: 14. DNA of the CDR3: TGCGCCAGCAGCCAAGGCCTAGCCGGGACAGGGAGTTTTGGGGAGCTGTTTTTT. Protein: CASSQGLAGTGSFGELFF.

V gene TRBV30 combines with J gene TRBJ2-7; D could derive from TRBD1 or TRBD2 (5 bases each). Germline V gene data show CDR1 as GTSNPN and CDR2 as SVGIG (reference sequence). CDR3 length: 14 amino acids. Trimming pared 5 bases from V and 7 bases from J, leaving 21 bases between. The chain's CDR3 is CAWGSLQGVGEQYF. CDR3 DNA sequence: TGTGCCTGGGGCTCCCTCCAGGGAGTAGGAGAGCAGTACTTC.

The chain employs TRBV6-4 and TRBJ2-7, with D tentatively TRBD1 (5 bases). The germline CDR1 and CDR2 sequences are MRHNA and SNTAGT. V was trimmed by 3 bases and J by 6 bases, leaving 12 bases between them. This CDR3 is built from 13 residues. CDR3 protein: CASSENPQGEQYF. The CDR3 DNA reads as TGTGCCAGCAGTGAAAACCCCCAGGGCGAGCAGTACTTC.

This clonotype was found a few times. V is TRBV7-8 and J is TRBJ2-7; the D gene is possibly TRBD1 (6 bases). Germline assignment: CDR1 SGHVS and CDR2 FQNEAQ. CDR3 length: 14 residues. V was trimmed by 1 base and J by 2 bases, leaving 9 bases between them. In DNA, the CDR3 is TGTGCCAGCAGCTTAGGGACAGAGACCTACGAGCAGTACTTC. Amino acid sequence: CASSLGTETYEQYF.

There are many counts of this clonotype. The V call is TRBV6-1, the J call TRBJ2-2; D tentatively fits TRBD1 or TRBD2 (5 bases each). The germline V gene encodes CDR1 MNHNS and CDR2 SASEGT. V shed 7 bases and J shed 7 bases, with 16 bases lying between them. CDR3 size: 14 residues. The CDR3 spells CASTSRGTGGELFF. Written as DNA, the CDR3 is TGTGCCAGCACTTCGAGGGGAACTGGCGGGGAGCTGTTTTTT.

This clonotype occurred many times. This chain uses TRBV4-2 with TRBJ1-1, with a tentative D call TRBD1 (6 bases). Trimming pared 0 bases from V and 4 bases from J, leaving 15 bases between. Germline-derived CDR1 and CDR2 are LGHNA and YNFKEQ. The length of the CDR3 is 16 residues. The CDR3 here is CASSQDSHQGPTEAFF. CDR3 nucleotides: TGTGCCAGCAGCCAAGATTCCCACCAGGGGCCCACTGAAGCTTTCTTT.

The rearrangement uses TRBV7-2 and TRBJ1-1; the D is unclear. Germline CDR1 reads SGHTA; CDR2 reads FQGNSA. V shed 2 bases and J shed 10 bases, with 8 bases lying between them. CDR3 length: 11 residues. CDR3 residues: CASSLTAAAFF. The CDR3 region has the DNA TGTGCCAGCAGCTTAACCGCGGCAGCTTTCTTT.

The table lists this clonotype with a few counts. V usage is TRBV5-4 and J usage is TRBJ1-2, with 7 positions matching TRBD1. The CDR3 has 15 amino acids. The V gene end was trimmed by 5 bases and the J gene end by 2 bases; junction bases not matched to a gene: 9. CDR1 is SGHNT and CDR2 is YYREEE in the germline V gene (reference sequence). The CDR3 DNA sequence: TGTGCCAGCAGTTGGACGACAGGGATAAACTATGGCTACACCTTC. This encodes CASSWTTGINYGYTF.

V is TRBV12-3 or TRBV12-4 and J is TRBJ2-2, with a possible D match to TRBD2 (5 bases). The germline V and J ends were trimmed by 3 bases and 8 bases, with 10 bases remaining between them. The CDR3 has 13 residues. CDR3: CASSFGLPGELFF. The CDR3 region has the DNA TGTGCCAGCAGTTTCGGACTCCCGGGGGAGCTGTTTTTT.

This clonotype appeared many times. The chain has TRBV7-3 and TRBJ2-3; the D call may be TRBD1 or TRBD2 (5 bases each). CDR3 length: 13 residues. Germline-derived CDR1 and CDR2 are SGHTA and FQGTGA. Trimming stripped 3 bases from V and 1 base from J, with 5 bases between. This CDR3 reads CASSLGGTDTQYF. DNA of the CDR3: TGTGCCAGCAGCTTGGGGGGCACAGATACGCAGTATTTT.

The V gene is TRBV7-9, the J gene TRBJ1-5, with TRBD1 matching over 9 bases. Germline V lookup: CDR1 SEHNR, CDR2 FQNEAQ (reference sequence). Losses at the gene ends were 4 bases for V and 0 bases for J; bases not matched to a gene: 1. The CDR3 length is 15 residues. The DNA of the CDR3 is TGTGCCAGCAGCTGGACAGGGGATAGCAATCAGCCCCAGCATTTT. It encodes CASSWTGDSNQPQHF. Based on the CDR3 plus reference TRBV7-9 and TRBJ1-5, the full variable domain is DTGVSQNPRHKITKRGQNVTFRCDPISEHNRLYWYRQTLGQGPEFLTYFQNEAQLEKSRLLSDRFSAERPKGSFSTLEIQRTEQGDSAMYLCASSWTGDSNQPQHFGDGTRLSIL.

This clonotype was recorded many times. The chain combines TRBV12-3 or TRBV12-4 with TRBJ1-1; D is undetermined. The CDR3 spans 13 residues. Deletions cut 4 bases from V and 1 base from J, with 7 bases between. The CDR3 DNA reads as TGTGCCAGCAGTTCGGTCGGGAACACTGAAGCTTTCTTT. It yields the protein CASSSVGNTEAFF.

This clonotype has only a few counts. This chain connects TRBV5-3 to TRBJ2-7; 7 bases line up with TRBD2. TRBV5-3 has ORF status, its function being uncertain. Trimming at V came to 1 base and at J to 6 bases, leaving 13 bases not matched to a gene. The CDR3 has 16 amino acids. The CDR3, as DNA: TGTGCCAGAAGCTTGTTCCCGGGAGGCGGTTTACCCGAGCAGTACTTC. Translated: CARSLFPGGGLPEQYF.

J is TRBJ1-2 and V is TRBV10-2, with D unclear. In germline, CDR1 is WSHSY, CDR2 SAAADI. The ends were cut back, 0 bases at V and 6 bases at J, with 2 bases in the middle. The CDR3 has 11 amino acids. DNA for the CDR3: TGCGCCAGCAGTGAGTCAAATGGCTACACCTTC. It translates to CASSESNGYTF.

This chain uses TRBV12-5 with TRBJ2-1, with D possibly matching TRBD1 (5 bases). Deletions cut 4 bases from V and 8 bases from J, with 12 bases between. Per the germline V gene, CDR1 is LGHNT and CDR2 is FRNRAP. This CDR3 is 13 amino acids long. The CDR3 here is CASGSQGLDEQFF. The CDR3 DNA sequence: TGTGCTAGTGGTTCGCAGGGTCTGGATGAGCAGTTCTTC.

This clonotype was seen a handful of times. This chain joins TRBV20-1 and TRBJ2-7; D might be TRBD1 or TRBD2, each matching 5 bases. Per germline, CDR1 DFQATT and CDR2 SNEGSKA (reference sequence). V was trimmed by 6 bases and J by 8 bases, leaving 23 bases between them. The CDR3 has 14 residues. CDR3: CSAGLGRTRGKQYF. CDR3 nucleotides: TGCAGTGCCGGCCTAGGTAGGACCCGGGGCAAGCAGTACTTC.

In its sample, this clonotype was seen a few times. V is TRBV28 and J is TRBJ2-7; perhaps TRBD1 as D (6 bases). CDR1 is MDHEN, CDR2 SYDVKM, per germline. The V gene lost 2 bases and the J gene lost 5 bases, with 13 bases spanning the gap. The CDR3 spans 14 residues. CDR3 loop: CASSLAGTLDEQYF. CDR3 nucleotide sequence: TGTGCCAGCAGTTTAGCAGGGACATTGGACGAGCAGTACTTC.

This chain links TRBV11-2 with TRBJ1-5, with 8 bases identical to TRBD1. Germline CDR1 and CDR2: SGHAT and FQNNGV. The CDR3 covers 15 residues. V was pared by 5 bases and J by 3 bases, with 6 bases of the junction left unmatched. In nucleotides, the CDR3 is TGTGCCAGCAGCGCCGCAGGGGGCGACAATCAGCCCCAGCATTTT. Its translation is CASSAAGGDNQPQHF.